This paragraph reports one T cell receptor (beta chain). The entry originates in a study of technical replicates of blood from a handful of donors. Only in-frame clones appear in the TCRdb table, and some are missing; sequencing was by immunoSEQ multiplex PCR. The repertoire holds 55,000 to 65,000 clones, with over 85% as singletons. With 4 bases removed from V and 8 bases from J, the gap between germline ends came to 14 bases. The CDR3 is made up of 14 amino acids. Germline V lookup: CDR1 MNHNY, CDR2 SVGAGI (reference sequence). Sequenced sample: PBMCs. The chain recombines TRBV6-6 with TRBJ1-4; D perhaps matches TRBD1 (5 bases). The receptor comes from a human donor in good health. Some clones in this sample may be carry-over from other donors' samples. CDR3 bases: TGTGCCAGCAGTTCTTCCAGGGAACGAGAAAAACTGTTTTTT. Translating it yields CASSSSREREKLFF.